These T cell receptor beta chains were read from a single sample in a study of CD8 T cells in Susac syndrome. Via MiXCR, TCRdb re-called the immunoSEQ multiplex PCR reads, giving one row per CDR3 protein. The sample shows over 150,000 distinct CDR3 sequences, approximately 95% of them seen only once. The sequenced material came from CD4+ T cells from PBMCs. These receptors all stem from a human donor with multiple sclerosis. The CDR3 runs from the conserved cysteine through the conserved F or W. Fields, in order: clone size, V gene, D gene, J gene, CDR3 protein, CDR3 DNA. D genes are given only for firm matches. For some rows the clone size is stated as once, few or many, or as a class when expanded; others skip it.

>NA|TRBV5-1|NA|TRBJ2-5
CASSLERGTETQYF
TGCGCCAGCAGCTTGGAACGGGGAACGGAGACCCAGTACTTC
>NA|TRBV7-9|NA|TRBJ1-2
CASSLGAGTTLRDGYTF
TGTGCCAGCAGCTTAGGAGCAGGGACGACCTTAAGGGATGGCTACACCTTC
>NA|TRBV28|TRBD1|TRBJ1-2
CASCYRGAGYGYTF
TGTGCCAGCTGCTACAGGGGAGCAGGCTATGGCTACACCTTC
>NA|TRBV5-1|NA|TRBJ2-3
CASSDESDTQYF
TGCGCCAGCAGTGACGAGTCCGATACGCAGTATTTT
>NA|TRBV9|NA|TRBJ2-1
CASSASGHTYNEQFF
TGTGCCAGCAGCGCCTCGGGACATACCTACAATGAGCAGTTCTTC
>NA|TRBV29-1|NA|TRBJ2-2
CSVEDPVQGILGGLFF
TGCAGCGTTGAAGATCCAGTACAGGGTATCTTGGGGGGGCTGTTTTTT
>NA|TRBV20-1|NA|TRBJ1-5
CSARSRTGWDQPQHF
TGCAGTGCTAGATCTCGGACCGGATGGGATCAGCCCCAGCATTTT
>once|TRBV7-6|NA|TRBJ1-1
CASSSWSGNTEVFF
TGTGCCAGCAGCTCCTGGTCCGGTAACACTGAAGTTTTCTTT
>NA|TRBV6-2/TRBV6-3|TRBD2|TRBJ2-7
CASSSRLAGVYEQYF
TGTGCCAGCAGTTCAAGACTAGCGGGAGTATACGAGCAGTACTTC
>NA|TRBV5-6|NA|TRBJ1-5
CASSSQGQVPQHF
TGTGCCAGCAGCTCACAGGGTCAAGTACCCCAGCATTTT
>NA|TRBV30|NA|TRBJ2-3
CAWRRNPTDTQYF
TGTGCCTGGAGACGGAACCCCACAGATACGCAGTATTTT
>NA|TRBV6-5|NA|TRBJ1-2
CASSYVGRMNYGYTF
TGTGCCAGCAGTTACGTAGGCAGGATGAACTATGGCTACACCTTC
>NA|TRBV2|NA|TRBJ1-4
CASTRSSGATNEKLFF
TGTGCCAGCACCAGATCGTCCGGAGCAACTAATGAAAAACTGTTTTTT
>NA|TRBV6-1|NA|TRBJ1-2
CASSEPGNGYTF
TGTGCCAGCAGTGAGCCGGGGAATGGCTACACCTTC
>NA|TRBV5-1|NA|TRBJ2-7
CASSLDFGGEQYF
TGCGCCAGCAGCTTGGACTTTGGGGGCGAGCAGTACTTC
>NA|TRBV9|NA|TRBJ1-5
CASSATGASNQPQHF
TGTGCCAGCAGCGCGACGGGGGCTAGCAATCAGCCCCAGCATTTT
>NA|TRBV3-1|NA|TRBJ1-1
CASSQGGRRNTEAFF
TGTGCCAGCAGCCAAGGAGGACGGAGGAACACTGAAGCTTTCTTT
>NA|TRBV28|NA|TRBJ2-7
CASSSADTSTYEQYF
TGTGCCAGCAGTTCTGCGGACACCTCAACCTACGAGCAGTACTTC
>NA|TRBV4-2|NA|TRBJ2-7
CASSQDQAVYEQYF
TGTGCCAGCAGCCAAGATCAGGCGGTCTACGAGCAGTACTTC
>NA|TRBV5-4|NA|TRBJ2-7
CASSLAGGGYEQYF
TGTGCCAGCAGCTTGGCCGGCGGAGGATACGAGCAGTACTTC
>NA|TRBV27|NA|TRBJ1-4
CASSPRIATNEKLFF
TGTGCCAGCAGTCCCCGTATTGCAACTAATGAAAAACTGTTTTTT
>NA|TRBV7-2|NA|TRBJ1-2
CASSLGQGEGYTF
TGTGCCAGCAGCTTAGGCCAGGGCGAAGGCTACACCTTC
>NA|TRBV12-5|NA|TRBJ1-1
CASGLVPSEVFF
TGTGCTAGTGGTTTGGTACCTAGTGAAGTTTTCTTT
>NA|TRBV19|TRBD2|TRBJ2-6
CASSTTSGSSGANVLTF
TGTGCCAGTAGTACGACTAGCGGGAGCTCTGGGGCCAACGTCCTGACTTTC
>NA|TRBV5-1|NA|TRBJ1-2
CASSPGLSGYTF
TGCGCCAGCAGCCCGGGGCTGAGTGGCTACACCTTC
>NA|TRBV28|NA|TRBJ1-5
CASSTNGGRGPQHF
TGTGCCAGCAGTACGAACGGGGGAAGGGGGCCCCAGCATTTT
>NA|TRBV18|TRBD1|TRBJ1-5
CASSPVSTGGNQPQHF
TGTGCCAGCTCACCTGTTTCGACAGGGGGCAATCAGCCCCAGCATTTT
>NA|TRBV6-5|TRBD1|TRBJ1-2
CASRPGQGDYGYTF
TGTGCCAGCAGACCGGGACAGGGTGACTATGGCTACACCTTC
>NA|TRBV11-2|NA|TRBJ2-7
CASSLSTGDIYEQYF
TGTGCCAGCAGCTTATCGACCGGGGACATTTACGAGCAGTACTTC
>NA|TRBV10-3|TRBD1|TRBJ1-3
CAVEGQGAWAGNTIYF
TGTGCCGTAGAGGGACAGGGGGCCTGGGCTGGAAACACCATATATTTT
>NA|TRBV28|NA|TRBJ2-2
CATSRQDTGELFF
TGTGCCACCTCCCGACAGGACACCGGGGAGCTGTTTTTT
>once|TRBV2|NA|TRBJ2-7
CASSDDYISGYEQYF
TGTGCCAGCAGTGACGACTATATCAGCGGCTACGAGCAGTACTTC
>NA|TRBV7-2|TRBD2|TRBJ2-7
CASSTGLAGQYEQYF
TGTGCCAGCAGCACGGGACTAGCGGGGCAATACGAGCAGTACTTC
>once|TRBV9|TRBD2|TRBJ2-5
CASSPTGAGGNQETQYF
TGTGCCAGCAGCCCAACCGGGGCGGGAGGGAACCAAGAGACCCAGTACTTC
>NA|TRBV28|TRBD1|TRBJ1-5
CASTSTPTGDQPQHF
TGTGCCAGCACTTCAACCCCTACAGGGGATCAGCCCCAGCATTTT
>NA|TRBV30|TRBD2|TRBJ2-2
CAWSVLAGARDTGELFF
TGTGCCTGGAGTGTACTAGCGGGGGCGAGGGACACCGGGGAGCTGTTTTTT
>NA|TRBV18|TRBD2|TRBJ2-1
CASSRASGGTYNEQFF
TGTGCCAGCTCACGGGCTAGCGGGGGCACCTACAATGAGCAGTTCTTC
>NA|TRBV11-2|NA|TRBJ2-7
CASSPGSEVSYEQYF
TGTGCCAGCAGCCCCGGGTCCGAGGTGTCCTACGAGCAGTACTTC
>NA|TRBV7-2|NA|TRBJ2-2
CASSFDRRTGELFF
TGTGCCAGCAGCTTCGATCGACGCACCGGGGAGCTGTTTTTT
>NA|TRBV29-1|TRBD1|TRBJ1-5
CSVGQVNQPQHF
TGCAGCGTCGGACAGGTAAATCAGCCCCAGCATTTT
>NA|TRBV4-2|NA|TRBJ2-2
CASSQGAGANTGELFF
TGTGCCAGCAGTCAAGGGGCGGGGGCCAACACCGGGGAGCTGTTTTTT
>NA|TRBV5-1|NA|TRBJ2-7
CASSLLPGATYEQYF
TGCGCCAGCAGCTTGTTACCGGGGGCCACCTACGAGCAGTACTTC
>NA|TRBV2|NA|TRBJ1-1
CASRPHREGAEAFF
TGTGCCAGCAGGCCACACAGGGAAGGGGCTGAAGCTTTCTTT
>NA|TRBV20-1|NA|TRBJ2-7
CSARDGRISYEQYF
TGCAGTGCTAGAGATGGGCGGATCTCCTACGAGCAGTACTTC
>NA|TRBV21-1|NA|TRBJ1-1
CASSLPDRGMNTEAFF
TGTGCCAGCAGCCTACCGGACAGGGGGATGAACACTGAAGCTTTCTTT
>NA|TRBV6-2/TRBV6-3|NA|TRBJ1-2
CASTFRLEGGYTF
TGTGCCAGCACCTTCCGTCTGGAGGGCGGCTACACCTTC
>NA|TRBV7-2|TRBD2|TRBJ2-7
CASSDSGRHYEQYF
TGTGCCAGCAGCGATAGCGGGAGGCACTACGAGCAGTACTTC
>NA|TRBV7-7|NA|TRBJ2-3
CASSQDGDTQYF
TGTGCTAGCAGCCAGGACGGAGATACGCAGTATTTT
>NA|TRBV2|TRBD1|TRBJ2-7
CASRGQAVSYEQYF
TGTGCCAGCAGAGGACAGGCGGTGTCCTACGAGCAGTACTTC
>NA|TRBV7-2|TRBD1|TRBJ1-2
CASSSIDRAKYGYTF
TGTGCCAGCAGCTCGATTGACAGGGCTAAGTATGGCTACACCTTC
>few|TRBV5-4|NA|TRBJ1-2
CASSLGLYGYTF
TGTGCCAGCAGCTTAGGACTCTATGGCTACACCTTC
>few|TRBV12-3/TRBV12-4|NA|TRBJ1-2
CASSPGVGYTF
TGTGCCAGCAGCCCCGGCGTGGGCTACACCTTC
>NA|TRBV20-1|NA|TRBJ1-6
CSAQRAGGGTNSPLHF
TGCAGTGCCCAAAGGGCAGGAGGGGGGACTAATTCACCCCTCCACTTT
>NA|TRBV5-4|NA|TRBJ2-3
CASSLYPDTQYF
TGTGCCAGCAGCTTGTACCCAGATACGCAGTATTTT
>NA|TRBV18|TRBD1|TRBJ2-4
CASSLHRGRGTIQYF
TGTGCCAGCTCGCTTCACAGGGGGCGCGGAACCATTCAGTACTTC